This is a list of T cell receptor beta chains from one sample in a study of blood T cell repertoires in COVID-19. The data were produced by immunoSEQ multiplex PCR, yet TCRdb's version contains in-frame clones alone and is incomplete. The table lists tens of thousands of clones, over 80% of them singletons, with roughly 14% in the top ten. Sequenced: peripheral blood. These receptors originate from a human donor in a cohort sampled during active COVID-19. Both conserved end residues are part of each CDR3. A D gene is named only where the DNA matches it firmly. A row's size may be missing; if present it is once, few, many or a size class.

d_gene	abundance	j_gene	v_gene	CDR3nt	CDR3aa
NA	NA	TRBJ2-3	TRBV15	TGTGCCACCAGCAGAGGCGGAGGTACAGATACGCAGTATTTT	CATSRGGGTDTQYF
TRBD1	NA	TRBJ1-6	TRBV4-1	TGCGCCAGCAGCCAAGACCCCATGGGACAGGGTAATTCACCCCTCCACTTT	CASSQDPMGQGNSPLHF
NA	NA	TRBJ1-5	TRBV7-2	TGTGCCAGCAGCTCAAGTCCGGGCAATCAGCCCCAGCATTTT	CASSSSPGNQPQHF
TRBD1	NA	TRBJ1-5	TRBV6-2/TRBV6-3	TGTGCCAGCAGTTCGCACAGGGGGGGGCGGAATCAGCCCCAGCATTTT	CASSSHRGGRNQPQHF
TRBD1	NA	TRBJ2-7	TRBV5-5	TGTGCCAGCAGCCGTAGGACAGGAGACTTGGAGCAGTACTTC	CASSRRTGDLEQYF
NA	once	TRBJ1-1	TRBV6-5	TGTGCCAGCAGTTACAATTCAGGGTGGGATAGAGCTTTCTTT	CASSYNSGWDRAFF
NA	few	TRBJ1-5	TRBV7-9	TGTGCCAGTGGGGAGGATCAGCCCCAGCATTTT	CASGEDQPQHF
TRBD2	NA	TRBJ2-1	TRBV7-8	TGTGCCAGCAGCCCTAGCGGGGTTCCTATAATAGGGCAGTTCTTC	CASSPSGVPIIGQFF
TRBD1	NA	TRBJ1-4	TRBV19	TGTGCCAGTAGTCGCCGGACAGGGGACCGTGAAAAACTGTTTTTT	CASSRRTGDREKLFF
NA	NA	TRBJ1-5	TRBV30	TGTGCCTGGAGTGTAATCGATGGGAGTAGTCAGCCCCAGCATTTT	CAWSVIDGSSQPQHF
TRBD2	once	TRBJ2-3	TRBV4-3	TGCGCCAGCAGCCAAGATCGGGGTAGCGGGGACCGAACGTCCGCGCAGTATTTT	CASSQDRGSGDRTSAQYF
NA	NA	TRBJ2-7	TRBV10-3	TGTGCCATCAGTGAGCCCACCGGGACAAGCAACGAGCAGTACTTC	CAISEPTGTSNEQYF
TRBD1	NA	TRBJ1-6	TRBV19	TGTGCCAGTAGTATCGACAGGGGGCAGGTGGGTTCACCCCTCCACTTT	CASSIDRGQVGSPLHF
TRBD1	NA	TRBJ2-7	TRBV7-2	TGTGCCAGCAGCACAAGGACAGGGCAAGAGCAGTACTTC	CASSTRTGQEQYF
NA	NA	TRBJ2-1	TRBV6-2/TRBV6-3	TGTGCCAGCAGCCTTCAGGCAGGGTCCTACAATGAGCAGTTCTTC	CASSLQAGSYNEQFF
NA	NA	TRBJ2-5	TRBV7-8	TGTGCCAGCAGCCGAGACCACGGGGGGCGCCAAGAGACCCAGTACTTC	CASSRDHGGRQETQYF
TRBD1	NA	TRBJ1-3	TRBV6-5	TGTGCCAGCAGTTGGCGACAGGGCGCGGGAAACACCATATATTTT	CASSWRQGAGNTIYF
NA	NA	TRBJ2-1	TRBV24-1	TGTGCCACCAGTGATTTGGGGGGGGCCAATGAGCAGTTCTTC	CATSDLGGANEQFF
TRBD2	NA	TRBJ2-7	TRBV18	TGTGCCAGCACCAAGGCAGGGAGGGTTGGAGAGCAGTACTTC	CASTKAGRVGEQYF
TRBD1	NA	TRBJ1-2	TRBV6-2/TRBV6-3	TGTGCCAGCAGTAGACAGGGGGCTGGAGGCTACACCTTC	CASSRQGAGGYTF